This T cell receptor beta chain was sequenced for a study of cytomegalovirus exposure and HLA in healthy donors. Study background: Within an early data release were about 85 million unique TCRs drawn from HLA-typed donors.

As to this clone: Its antigen is not known. In the same sample, other DNA sequences code for this CDR3.

Study findings and constraints: The authors later found HLA-associated TCR beta chains more clonally expanded than equally common others.

60 Vbeta and 13 Jbeta primers were used in PCR. Here immunoSEQ multiplex PCR was the method, and the copy in TCRdb shows in-frame clones only, minus some. The data show around 150,000 clones, 75% to 80% seen once. From germline, CDR1 is SGHTA and CDR2 FQGNSA. The CDR3 length is 16 residues. The trim removed 5 bases at V and 4 bases at J, leaving 11 bases unmatched. This TCR was recovered from a man between 50 and 59 years old in good health and CMV-seropositive. Sequences were obtained from PBMCs. The chain couples TRBV7-2 to TRBJ2-5, with 9 bases fitting TRBD1. The CDR3 protein is CASSPDRGRVGETQYF. The CDR3 bases are TGTGCCAGCAGCCCGGACAGGGGCCGAGTCGGAGAGACCCAGTACTTC.